This T cell receptor beta chain was recovered during a study of T cells in Graves' hyperthyroidism and ophthalmopathy. Study-level results: A model built on 13 V-J features separated ophthalmopathy from stable hyperthyroidism.

For this clonotype: The antigen is not known.

Diagnoses were made from clinical symptoms, serum measures (thyroxine and TRAb), thyroid ultrasound and orbital computed tomography. Amplified regions were TCR beta CDR3 sequences from RNA transcripts. HTBI primers were employed in a first-round RT-PCR of the TCR CDR3. MiXCR was run by TCRdb on the multiplex PCR reads, yielding one entry per CDR3 protein. The data show about 360,000 distinct CDR3 sequences, with approximately 13% seen just once and less than 10% held by the top ten. The trim removed 6 bases at V and 5 bases at J, leaving 4 bases unmatched. The CDR3 runs to 13 residues. The chain combines TRBV12-3 or TRBV12-4 with TRBJ2-4; 7 bases map to TRBD2. The material sequenced was blood. This clonotype originated in a woman between 18 and 30 years old with Graves' hyperthyroidism. The CDR3 reads CASSSSGENIQYF. Written as DNA, the CDR3 is TGTGCCAGCAGCTCCAGCGGGGAAAACATTCAGTACTTC.